This TCR beta chain was observed in a study of OX40 agonist ivuxolimab in advanced cancers. Looking at the study overall: Of mixed ages from about 23 to 79 and averaging about 56 years, the group was 65% to 85% male.

In germline, CDR1 is SGHVS, CDR2 FNYEAQ. Germline trimming cut 1 base from V and 3 bases from J; bases unmatched to any gene: 6. The CDR3 covers 15 residues. The repertoire was sequenced with immunoSEQ multiplex PCR; TCRdb's copy has only in-frame clones and lacks some. The table has some 44,000 clones, 70% to 85% seen once. The sample consisted of CD4+ or CD8+ T cells sorted from blood, taken in a trial of the OX40 agonist ivuxolimab. The V and J genes are TRBV7-6 and TRBJ2-7; 7 bases fit TRBD2. The receptor's source is an adult with an advanced solid tumor such as melanoma, head and neck, liver or kidney cancer. In DNA form, the CDR3 reads TGTGCCAGCAGCTTAGGCCTAGCGGCCAACTACGAGCAGTACTTC. This codes for CASSLGLAANYEQYF.